The 23 T cell receptor beta chains below were found in one sample sequenced in a study of blood T cell repertoires in COVID-19 (TCRdb year 2020). Library method: the immunoSEQ multiplex PCR assay. The source is immuneACCESS, and TCRdb retained only in-frame sequences with V and J called. Part of the clones is not carried over; for the studies checked, unresolved V genes explain less than half of this, and the remainder is unexplained. This sample comprises some 220,000 clones, about 80% of them detected only once. More than 2% of the sample lies in the top ten. Sequencing was carried out using peripheral blood. These receptors were taken from a woman aged 55-69 years with acute or convalescent COVID-19.

As for this clone: A read error is possible here, since a much larger clone lies one base away. V is TRBV11-3 and J is TRBJ2-7; 9 bases map to TRBD1. The CDR3 sequence is 14 residues long. Trimming cost V 4 bases and J 1 base; bases outside gene matches: 2. In germline, CDR1 is SGHNT, CDR2 YENEEA. CDR3 nucleotides: TGTGCCAGCAGCTCCGGGACAGGGTCCTACGAGCAGTACTTC. Protein: CASSSGTGSYEQYF.

The chain recombines TRBV6-5 with TRBJ2-7; 10 bases agree with TRBD1. Germline trimming cut 6 bases from V and 2 bases from J; bases unmatched to any gene: 4. The germline gives CDR1 MNHEY, CDR2 SVGAGI. This CDR3 is built from 14 residues. The CDR3 is CASRPGTGAYEQYF. The CDR3 DNA follows: TGTGCCAGCAGACCCGGGACAGGGGCCTACGAGCAGTACTTC.

This clone came up a few times. Here the CDR3 reads CASTQAGAGEGYTF. CDR3 bases: TGTGCCAGTACCCAAGCCGGGGCAGGGGAAGGCTACACCTTC. This chain uses TRBV19 with TRBJ1-2; D is perhaps TRBD1 (6 bases). There are 14 residues in the CDR3. Trimming stripped 7 bases from V and 8 bases from J, with 20 bases between. Looked up from germline, CDR1 is LNHDA and CDR2 is SQIVND (reference sequence).

This clone came up a few times. The CDR3 loop is CASRLRQTLNTEAFF. In DNA form, the CDR3 reads TGTGCCAGCAGGCTACGACAGACACTGAACACTGAAGCTTTCTTT. The chain employs TRBV6-5 and TRBJ1-1, with TRBD1 as a possible D gene (5 bases). CDR3 length equals 15 residues. Trimming pared 6 bases from V and 0 bases from J, leaving 14 bases between. Germline V CDR1 and CDR2: MNHEY, SVGAGI.

The chain links TRBV5-4 to TRBJ1-1; D is unclear. V dropped 0 bases and J dropped 4 bases, with 7 bases sitting between them. Germline loops: CDR1 SGHNT, CDR2 YYREEE (reference sequence). The CDR3 spans 13 residues. CDR3 sequence reads: CASSLDPSTEAFF. The CDR3 bases are TGTGCCAGCAGCTTGGACCCTAGCACTGAAGCTTTCTTT.

The chain is built from TRBV5-1 and TRBJ1-1; D is possibly TRBD1 (6 bases). CDR1 SGHRS and CDR2 YFSETQ come from the germline V gene. This CDR3 is built from 14 residues. The V gene lost 2 bases and the J gene lost 1 base, with 9 bases spanning the gap. CDR3 amino acids: CASSLGGSNTEAFF. In DNA, the CDR3 is TGCGCCAGCAGCTTAGGGGGTTCGAACACTGAAGCTTTCTTT. The full variable domain, with the rest looked up from reference TRBV5-1 and TRBJ1-1, is KAGVTQTPRYLIKTRGQQVTLSCSPISGHRSVSWYQQTPGQGLQFLFEYFSETQRNKGNFPGRFSGRQFSNSRSEMNVSTLELGDSALYLCASSLGGSNTEAFFGQGTRLTVV.

V and J are TRBV19 and TRBJ1-5; D is uncertain. The V and J ends lost 4 bases and 4 bases respectively, with 11 bases between them. In germline, CDR1 is LNHDA, CDR2 SQIVND (reference sequence). The CDR3 sequence is 14 residues long. In nucleotides, the CDR3 is TGTGCCAGTAGTACTGGACTCCCGAATCAGCCCCAGCATTTT. Encoded protein: CASSTGLPNQPQHF.

V and J are TRBV18 and TRBJ1-6; TRBD1 is a possible D gene (5 bases). The CDR3 covers 15 residues. The germline CDR1 and CDR2 sequences are KGHSH and LQKENI. V was pared by 3 bases and J by 11 bases, with 17 bases between. The DNA for the CDR3 is TGTGCCAGCTCACCGCCTGGGGGGGTCAGCGCACCCCTCCACTTT. Residues: CASSPPGGVSAPLHF.

This clone was found once. The chain employs TRBV12-3 or TRBV12-4 and TRBJ2-5; the D gene is possibly TRBD1 (5 bases). V gave up 6 bases and J gave up 4 bases, with 12 bases separating them. This CDR3 comprises 13 residues. CDR3 coding DNA: TGTGCCAGCAGGCCCTCCAGGGCAGAGACCCAGTACTTC. This gives the protein CASRPSRAETQYF.

V and J are TRBV7-9 and TRBJ2-3, with a possible D match to TRBD1 (7 bases). The V end was cut by 0 bases, the J end by 0 bases, with 13 bases between. The germline V gene encodes CDR1 SEHNR and CDR2 FQNEAQ (reference sequence). The CDR3 loop spans 17 amino acids. CDR3 sequence: CASSLAVTGTSTDTQYF. The CDR3 DNA sequence: TGTGCCAGCAGCTTAGCGGTGACAGGGACTAGCACAGATACGCAGTATTTT.

The rearrangement uses TRBV1 and TRBJ2-7; TRBD2, the D gene given by the table, was not confirmed from the DNA. TRBV1 counts as a pseudogene. This CDR3 spans 17 amino acids. CDR3 DNA: TGCACCAGCAGGTCAAGAGGTGGGACTACAACTGCCTACGAGCAGTACTTC. Translated: CTSRSRGGTTTAYEQYF.

There are a few counts of this clone. The V gene is TRBV5-4, the J gene TRBJ1-6; no clear D. Trimming took off 3 bases at V and 0 bases at J, with 19 bases between the two ends. There are 19 residues in the CDR3. The germline CDR1 and CDR2 sequences are SGHNT and YYREEE (reference sequence). This CDR3 reads CASSSFPTPKSSYNSPLHF. Written as DNA, the CDR3 is TGTGCCAGCAGCTCCTTCCCGACACCGAAGAGCTCCTATAATTCACCCCTCCACTTT.

The chain carries TRBV18 and TRBJ1-1, with a weak D call TRBD1 (5 bases). The V and J ends lost 0 bases and 8 bases respectively, with 7 bases between them. Germline V gene data show CDR1 as KGHSH and CDR2 as LQKENI. The CDR3 sequence is 12 residues long. The DNA of the CDR3 is TGTGCCAGCTCACCACCCACAGGAGAAGCTTTCTTT. It yields the protein CASSPPTGEAFF.

This chain joins TRBV7-9 and TRBJ2-3, with D maybe TRBD2 (6 bases). V was trimmed by 5 bases and J by 5 bases, leaving 17 bases between them. This CDR3 has 15 amino acids. In germline, CDR1 is SEHNR, CDR2 FQNEAQ (reference sequence). CDR3 in DNA: TGTGCCAGCAGCCCCACCTACGGGGGTTTAGATACGCAGTATTTT. It is translated as CASSPTYGGLDTQYF.

This chain joins TRBV30 and TRBJ1-1, with D perhaps TRBD1 (5 bases). The CDR3 spans 14 residues. V gave up 1 base and J gave up 2 bases, with 11 bases separating them. Germline V CDR1 and CDR2: GTSNPN, SVGIG (reference sequence). The DNA of the CDR3 is TGTGCCTGGAGTGCAGGGTTTCTAAACACTGAAGCTTTCTTT. Protein sequence: CAWSAGFLNTEAFF.

The table lists this clone with a few counts. The chain joins TRBV10-1 to TRBJ2-7, with TRBD1 as a possible D gene (5 bases). CDR3 size: 17 residues. Germline values: CDR1 WNHNN, CDR2 SYGVQD (reference sequence). V lost 0 bases and J 4 bases, leaving 19 bases between the germline ends. The CDR3 protein is CASSESTVGQGLYEQYF. The DNA of the CDR3 is TGCGCCAGCAGTGAGTCGACGGTCGGGCAGGGATTGTACGAGCAGTACTTC.

The chain joins TRBV7-2 to TRBJ1-4, with 8 bases lining up with TRBD1. The CDR3 is 13 amino acids. J was trimmed by 4 bases and V by 5 bases; bases with no gene match: 0. Germline V lookup: CDR1 SGHTA, CDR2 FQGNSA. This CDR3 reads CASSGQGNEKLFF. The CDR3 DNA follows: TGTGCCAGCAGCGGACAGGGTAATGAAAAACTGTTTTTT. Full variable domain (remainder filled in from reference TRBV7-2 and TRBJ1-4): GAGVSQSPSNKVTEKGKDVELRCDPISGHTALYWYRQSLGQGLEFLIYFQGNSAPDKSGLPSDRFSAERTGGSVSTLTIQRTQQEDSAVYLCASSGQGNEKLFFGSGTQLSVL.

The chain couples TRBV13 to TRBJ1-1; no clear D. This CDR3 region has 12 residues. The V gene lost 4 bases and the J gene lost 2 bases, with 5 bases spanning the gap. The germline gives CDR1 PRHDT, CDR2 FYEKMQ (reference sequence). The DNA for the CDR3 is TGTGCCAGCAGCTATCGTAACACTGAAGCTTTCTTT. It yields the protein CASSYRNTEAFF.

This sequence joins TRBV11-2 and TRBJ2-5; the D gene is possibly TRBD2 (6 bases). Germline V gene lookup returns CDR1 SGHAT and CDR2 FQNNGV. The CDR3 loop spans 14 amino acids. The V gene lost 1 base and the J gene lost 1 base, with 7 bases spanning the gap. CDR3 residues: CASSLGGIQETQYF. In DNA, the CDR3 is TGTGCCAGCAGCTTAGGCGGGATCCAAGAGACCCAGTACTTC.

Comments on this clone: A read error may account for a junction end that differs from germline. This chain joins TRBV30 and TRBJ2-2; 8 bases agree with TRBD1. Germline assignment: CDR1 GTSNPN and CDR2 SVGIG (reference sequence). This CDR3 contains 16 residues. This CDR3 is CAWREPGTGNTGELFF. DNA of the CDR3: TGTGCGTGGAGAGAGCCCGGGACAGGGAACACCGGGGAGCTGTTTTTT.

This clone has a handful of counts. Other DNA sequences in the sample encode the same CDR3. This chain uses TRBV10-3 with TRBJ2-2, with D unresolved. V lost 4 bases and J lost 2, with 8 bases in between. The CDR3 has 14 residues. Germline V gene sequence: CDR1 ENHRY, CDR2 SYGVKD. The DNA of the CDR3 is TGTGCCATCAGTGGGCAGGCAAACACCGGGGAGCTGTTTTTT. Amino acid sequence: CAISGQANTGELFF.

The DNA for the CDR3 is TGTGCCAGCAGTTACGCAGGGAAGTACGAGCAGTACTTC. Translating gives CASSYAGKYEQYF. The V call is TRBV6-6, the J call TRBJ2-7; D is perhaps TRBD1 (5 bases). V lost 2 bases to trimming and J lost 4 bases, with 9 bases between them. Germline assignment: CDR1 MNHNY and CDR2 SVGAGI (reference sequence). This CDR3 has 13 amino acids.

The chain carries TRBV28 and TRBJ1-6; 7 bases match TRBD1. The junction had 3 bases not matched to a gene; V was cut back by 3 bases and J by 7 bases. CDR1 and CDR2 (germline): MDHEN, SYDVKM. The CDR3 loop spans 14 amino acids. This CDR3 reads CASSFGTANSPLHF. CDR3 bases: TGTGCCAGCAGTTTCGGGACAGCGAATTCACCCCTCCACTTT.